This TCR beta chain was identified during a study of blood T cell repertoires in COVID-19. Study-level information: Samples taken during acute and convalescent COVID-19 were collected in the United States, Italy and Spain. T cells, B-cell-depleted T cells, or PBMCs supplied cDNA or gDNA.

Individuals aged about 18 to 100 years were recruited from roughly 22 US areas. For recovered donors of Cohort 3, there were two negative PCRs, clearance, or symptom resolution. From germline, CDR1 is SGHAT and CDR2 FQNNGV. Trimming left V 5 bases short and J 7 bases short, with 18 bases between. This CDR3 has 16 amino acids. Data came from immunoSEQ multiplex PCR; TCRdb stores just in-frame clones and leaves some out. The table lists roughly 250,000 clones, approximately 85% of them singletons, with roughly 4.3% in the top ten. The V call is TRBV11-2, the J call TRBJ1-6; D is uncertain. The sample comprised PBMCs or T cells enriched from blood (not recorded which). This TCR was sampled from a woman in her thirties who had recovered from COVID-19. CDR3 in amino acids: CASSKTHPSGNSPLHF. The CDR3 nucleotides read TGTGCCAGCAGCAAGACCCACCCCAGCGGCAATTCACCCCTCCACTTT.